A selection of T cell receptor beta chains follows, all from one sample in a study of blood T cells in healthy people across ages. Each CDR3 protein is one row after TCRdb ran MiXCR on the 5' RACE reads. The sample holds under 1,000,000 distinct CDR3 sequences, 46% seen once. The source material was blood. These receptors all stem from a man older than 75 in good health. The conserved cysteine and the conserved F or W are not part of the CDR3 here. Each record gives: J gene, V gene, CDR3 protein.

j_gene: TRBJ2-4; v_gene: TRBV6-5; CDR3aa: ASSYLSQGGPKNIQY
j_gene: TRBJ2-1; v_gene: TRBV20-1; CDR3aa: SARGVGIRGNEQF
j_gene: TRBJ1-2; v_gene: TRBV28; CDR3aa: ASSFPGAGYGYT
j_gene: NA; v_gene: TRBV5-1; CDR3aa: ASSLEAAGSTYEQY
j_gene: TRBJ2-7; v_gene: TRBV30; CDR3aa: AWSQLSGLVSYEQY
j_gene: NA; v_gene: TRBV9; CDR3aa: ANSVGATSGEQY
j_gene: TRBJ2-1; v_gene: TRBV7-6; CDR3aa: ASSLTGTSRYNEQF
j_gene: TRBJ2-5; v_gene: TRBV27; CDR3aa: ASRGLATQETQY
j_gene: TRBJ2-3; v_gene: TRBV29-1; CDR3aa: SVLNRGRADTQY
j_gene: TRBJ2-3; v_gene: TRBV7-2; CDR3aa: ASSTDSGGTDTQY
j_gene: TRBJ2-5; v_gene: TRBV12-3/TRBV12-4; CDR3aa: ASSTWDTFQETQY
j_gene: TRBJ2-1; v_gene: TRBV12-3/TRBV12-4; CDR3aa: ASSNDGPSSNEQF
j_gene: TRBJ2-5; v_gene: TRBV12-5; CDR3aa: ASKSGSLEETQY
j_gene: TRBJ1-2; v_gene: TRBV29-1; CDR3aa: SVEDSGVGYGYT
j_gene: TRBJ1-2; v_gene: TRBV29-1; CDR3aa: SVKQGAVYGYT
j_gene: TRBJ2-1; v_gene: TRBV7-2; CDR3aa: ASSLPEYKEQF